The entry below gives a single TCR beta chain sequence along with its context. It lacks a known antigen. No clone much larger than this one lies a single base away; base qualities are absent. This sample stems from a study of neoadjuvant nivolumab and ipilimumab in lung cancer (TCRdb year 2020). Study-level background: Intravenous nivolumab was dosed at 3 mg/kg on days 1, 15 and 29, and in the combination arm ipilimumab 1 mg/kg was added on day 1 only. Seven patients had matched pretherapy and resected tumor pairs analyzed, with four treated with nivolumab and three with nivolumab plus ipilimumab. Of the 40 to 50 patients with operable NSCLC treated in the trial, approximately 23 were randomized to nivolumab monotherapy and some 20 to nivolumab plus ipilimumab. TCR repertoires in pretherapy (baseline) peripheral blood were compared with TCR repertoires in tumors resected at surgery after neoadjuvant immune checkpoint blockade. The primary trial endpoint was the major pathologic response (MPR) rate in the intention-to-treat population in each study arm. General findings and caveats noted by the study authors: Richness in tumors resected after neoadjuvant therapy showed a positive correlation with pretherapy blood TCR richness (Spearman R of about 0.86). There was no significant correlation between TCR clonality and pathologic tumor regression, and just a single major-pathologic-response sample was available for the clonality-regression analysis. Compared with tumor-adjacent uninvolved lung, resected tumors had greater TCR richness and clonality, and increases showed up in more of the dual-therapy-treated tumors. From pretherapy to surgery, tumor T-cell richness and clonality went up in three of three dual-therapy tumors, versus only two of four nivolumab-treated tumors. A small number of samples underwent TCR sequencing.

From the germline V gene, CDR1 is SQVTM and CDR2 is ANQGSEA. V is pared back by 7 bases and J by 9 bases, with 16 bases lying between the germline termini. The CDR3 covers 11 residues, taking in both the cysteine and the phenylalanine. Only the CDR3 region is kept as DNA, spanning 33 bases read in frame from base 1. Read against the paper, the sample's time point label means: pretherapy, before neoadjuvant immune checkpoint inhibitors. Samples were obtained from the phase 2 randomized NEOSTAR trial, in which neoadjuvant nivolumab or nivolumab plus ipilimumab followed by surgery was tested in operable NSCLC. The library was obtained by the immunoSEQ multiplex PCR assay. Processing in the source paper ran as follows. Richness and clonality were used to summarize the repertoires, and clones that significantly expanded or contracted between pre- and post-therapy samples were identified. The source is immuneACCESS, and TCRdb retained only in-frame sequences with V and J called. Part of the clones is not carried over; for the studies checked, unresolved V genes explain less than half of this, and the remainder is unexplained. Clone size and V and J calls were adopted from that table, with D and trimming inferred from the DNA. Within this sample are 20,000 to 25,000 clones, with 82% of them counted one time only. Clones ranked in the top ten supply more than 20% of the sample.

In this chain, TRBV29-1 is recombined with TRBJ2-7; the D gene could be TRBD1 or TRBD2, each one agreeing over 5 bases. This clonotype was sampled from an adult with non-small cell lung cancer. The sample consisted of peripheral blood, taken before neoadjuvant nivolumab, alone or with ipilimumab. CDR3 protein: CSAKDGGGQYF. The nucleotide sequence is given as TGCAGCGCCAAAGATGGTGGGGGGCAGTACTTC.